These 30 T cell receptor beta chains originate from one sample sequenced in a study of T cells in Graves' hyperthyroidism and ophthalmopathy. The CDR3 regions of TCR beta were amplified from RNA transcripts. TCR CDR3 underwent first-round RT-PCR with the HTBI primer set. TCRdb independently ran MiXCR on the multiplex PCR reads; one entry per CDR3 protein. The sample includes about 560,000 distinct CDR3 sequences, about half of them seen just once. The sample comprised peripheral blood or thyroid tissue (not recorded which). The receptors originated from a woman aged 18-30 years with Graves' hyperthyroidism.

The genes are TRBV20-1 and TRBJ2-5; 16 bases map to TRBD2. The germline CDR1 and CDR2 sequences are DFQATT and SNEGSKA (reference sequence). The CDR3 is 15 amino acids. With 5 bases clipped from V and 5 bases from J, the junction kept 5 bases outside the gene matches. The CDR3 protein is CSAEGLAGGYETQYF. CDR3 in DNA: TGCAGTGCTGAGGGACTAGCGGGAGGGTACGAGACCCAGTACTTC.

The sample holds many counts of this clonotype. The chain joins TRBV25-1 to TRBJ1-2; tentative D call: TRBD1 (6 bases). The CDR3 extends over 13 amino acids. Per germline, CDR1 MGHDK and CDR2 SYGVNS. The V gene lost 5 bases and the J gene lost 8 bases, with 15 bases spanning the gap. The CDR3: CASSLVQGDGYTF. The CDR3 coding sequence is TGTGCCAGCAGTTTAGTACAGGGTGACGGCTACACCTTC.

The chain uses TRBV15 and TRBJ1-4; D not resolved. With 3 bases removed from V and 12 bases from J, the gap between germline ends came to 8 bases. CDR1 is LNHNV and CDR2 is YYDKDF in the germline V gene (reference sequence). This CDR3 is built from 11 residues. The CDR3 is CATSSWGELFF. CDR3 nucleotide sequence: TGTGCCACCAGCAGTTGGGGAGAACTGTTTTTT.

V and J are TRBV7-9 and TRBJ1-6; D uncertain. The V gene's germline CDR1 is SEHNR and CDR2 FQNEAQ (reference sequence). V was pared by 5 bases and J by 10 bases, with 15 bases between. The CDR3 runs 14 residues. The CDR3 region has the DNA TGTGCCAGCAGCCCCCGTGGTAGGGAATCACCCCTCCACTTT. Encoded protein: CASSPRGRESPLHF.

This clonotype was detected ten times or more. This sequence joins TRBV7-9 and TRBJ1-4; 7 bases are a match to TRBD1. Germline V gives CDR1 SEHNR, CDR2 FQNEAQ (reference sequence). The CDR3 runs 12 residues. V was pared by 5 bases and J by 14 bases, with 8 bases of the junction left unmatched. The CDR3 loop reads CASSRTGLQLFF. The CDR3 nucleotides read TGTGCCAGCAGCCGGACAGGCCTTCAGCTGTTTTTT.

The chain employs TRBV12-3 or TRBV12-4 and TRBJ2-5, with D tentatively TRBD1 or TRBD2 (5 bases each). This CDR3 spans 14 amino acids. Trimming stripped 3 bases from V and 5 bases from J, with 13 bases between. The CDR3 nucleotides are TGTGCCAGCAGTTTCAACCAGGGCGGGGAGACCCAGTACTTC. It codes for CASSFNQGGETQYF.

CDR3 bases: TGTGCCAGCAGCTTAGTGGCGGGAGACTTTTCCGAGCAGTACTTC. This gives the protein CASSLVAGDFSEQYF. The V gene is TRBV7-2, the J gene TRBJ2-7; 7 bases agree with TRBD2. V lost 1 base, J lost 6 bases, and 9 bases stayed unmatched. In germline, CDR1 is SGHTA, CDR2 FQGNSA. The CDR3 totals 15 residues.

The sample holds a few counts of this clonotype. The V gene is TRBV9, the J gene TRBJ2-7; perhaps TRBD1 as D (6 bases). The CDR3 loop spans 14 amino acids. Germline CDR1 is SGDLS and CDR2 is YYNGEE. V was clipped by 5 bases and J by 3 bases, with 15 bases between them. CDR3 residues: CASSFGQGNYEQYF. Written as DNA, the CDR3 is TGTGCCAGCAGTTTCGGTCAGGGGAACTACGAGCAGTACTTC.

The chain joins TRBV10-3 to TRBJ2-7; D possibly matches TRBD1 or TRBD2 (6 bases each). The CDR3 totals 15 residues. Germline-derived CDR1 and CDR2 are ENHRY and SYGVKD. Trimming pared 8 bases from V and 4 bases from J, leaving 21 bases between. CDR3 loop: CAIGGTGTPGYEQYF. For the CDR3, the DNA is TGTGCCATCGGGGGGACCGGGACACCCGGGTACGAGCAGTACTTC.

Many counts were recorded for this clonotype. This rearrangement joins TRBV2 to TRBJ1-4; D is perhaps TRBD1 (5 bases). V lost 9 bases to trimming and J lost 0 bases, with 8 bases between them. This CDR3 comprises 13 residues. CDR1 SNHLY and CDR2 FYNNEI come from the germline V gene. CDR3 sequence reads: CASQTATNEKLFF. In nucleotides, the CDR3 is TGTGCCAGTCAGACAGCAACTAATGAAAAACTGTTTTTT.

This chain links TRBV2 with TRBJ1-2; D gene unclear. V shed 5 bases and J shed 5 bases, with 9 bases lying between them. CDR1 SNHLY and CDR2 FYNNEI come from the germline V gene. This CDR3 comprises 12 residues. The DNA of the CDR3 is TGTGCCAGCAGTTTCGACGGATATGGCTACACCTTC. Translation: CASSFDGYGYTF.

In its sample, this clonotype was seen many times. The chain employs TRBV7-6 and TRBJ2-7, with D unresolved. CDR1 is SGHVS and CDR2 is FNYEAQ in the germline V gene. This CDR3 is 14 amino acids long. Trimming stripped 5 bases from V and 5 bases from J, with 16 bases between. The CDR3: CASSHTSGYHEQYF. CDR3 bases: TGTGCCAGCAGCCACACCAGTGGTTACCACGAGCAGTACTTC. Complete variable domain (other parts from reference TRBV7-6 and TRBJ2-7): GAGVSQSPRYKVTKRGQDVALRCDPISGHVSLYWYRQALGQGPEFLTYFNYEAQQDKSGLPNDRFSAERPEGSISTLTIQRTEQRDSAMYRCASSHTSGYHEQYFGPGTRLTVT.

In this sample, this clonotype turned up a few times. V and J are TRBV20-1 and TRBJ2-7; D perhaps matches TRBD1 (5 bases). Germline-derived CDR1 and CDR2 are DFQATT and SNEGSKA (reference sequence). This CDR3 is 13 amino acids long. The CDR3 loop is CGMRQGTTYEQYF. CDR3 nucleotide sequence: TGCGGAATGAGGCAGGGAACTACCTACGAGCAGTACTTC.

J is TRBJ2-7 and V is TRBV7-8, with D possibly TRBD1 on 5 matching bases. Looked up from germline, CDR1 is SGHVS and CDR2 is FQNEAQ. V was pared by 11 bases and J by 3 bases, with 14 bases between. The CDR3 has 12 residues. The CDR3 loop reads CAWSGQGYEQYF. The CDR3 DNA follows: TGTGCCTGGAGTGGCCAGGGCTACGAGCAGTACTTC.

This clonotype was counted between two and nine times. The chain combines TRBV2 with TRBJ2-7; D not certain. CDR1 is SNHLY, CDR2 FYNNEI, per germline. The CDR3 consists of 12 residues. V dropped 7 bases and J dropped 3 bases, with 10 bases sitting between them. CDR3 DNA: TGTGCCAGCACCTCAGAGAGCTACGAGCAGTACTTC. It specifies CASTSESYEQYF.

Concerning this clonotype: One end of the junction varies from germline; a read error may be responsible. The chain recombines TRBV5-1 with TRBJ1-2, with TRBD1 identical over 7 bases. The germline gives CDR1 SGHRS, CDR2 YFSETQ. This CDR3 has 14 amino acids. This CDR3 is CASSQADQGDGYTF. CDR3 in DNA: TGTGCCAGCAGCCAAGCCGACCAGGGGGACGGCTACACCTTC.

This clonotype has a count of ten or more. The rearrangement uses TRBV9 and TRBJ1-5; D is undetermined. This CDR3 is built from 13 residues. Trimming took off 3 bases at V and 4 bases at J, with 8 bases between the two ends. Per the germline V gene, CDR1 is SGDLS and CDR2 is YYNGEE. CDR3 DNA: TGTGCCAGCAGCGAGGACGGTAATCAGCCCCAGCATTTT. Translation gives CASSEDGNQPQHF.

The table lists this clonotype with many counts. This chain joins TRBV29-1 and TRBJ1-1; tentative D call: TRBD1 (5 bases). CDR1 and CDR2 (germline): SQVTM, ANQGSEA. The CDR3 is 13 residues long. Trimming removed 3 bases from V and 4 bases from J, with 12 bases in between. The CDR3 is CSVDRDMGTEAFF. The CDR3 region has the DNA TGCAGCGTTGACAGGGATATGGGCACTGAAGCTTTCTTT.

The chain carries TRBV2 and TRBJ1-1, with TRBD1 matching 9 bases. The CDR3 consists of 14 residues. Trimming removed 6 bases from V and 1 base from J; junction bases left unmatched: 3. The V gene's germline CDR1 is SNHLY and CDR2 FYNNEI. In DNA form, the CDR3 reads TGTGCCAGCAGAAGGGACAGGGCGAACACTGAAGCTTTCTTT. Protein sequence: CASRRDRANTEAFF.

This chain uses TRBV20-1 with TRBJ2-5, with TRBD1 matching over 9 bases. The germline gives CDR1 DFQATT, CDR2 SNEGSKA (reference sequence). This CDR3 contains 14 residues. Germline trimming cut 6 bases from V and 5 bases from J; bases unmatched to any gene: 10. The CDR3 region has the DNA TGCAGTGCCCCGGGACAGGGCATTTCGGAGACCCAGTACTTC. This gives the protein CSAPGQGISETQYF.

This chain links TRBV19 with TRBJ1-5, with 7 bases fitting TRBD1. The CDR3 consists of 13 residues. J was trimmed by 4 bases and V by 7 bases; bases with no gene match: 4. Germline V lookup: CDR1 LNHDA, CDR2 SQIVND (reference sequence). CDR3 sequence: CASTPQGNQPQHF. The CDR3 bases are TGTGCCAGTACCCCACAGGGGAATCAGCCCCAGCATTTT.

The V call is TRBV10-3, the J call TRBJ2-2, with D uncertain. Trimming removed 3 bases at V and 8 bases at J, with 7 bases between. From germline, CDR1 is ENHRY and CDR2 SYGVKD. The CDR3 totals 12 residues. The CDR3 region is CAISDGRGELFF. CDR3 bases: TGTGCCATCAGTGACGGCAGGGGGGAGCTGTTTTTT.

This clonotype was observed a few times. The rearrangement joins TRBV9 to TRBJ1-3; no definite D call. In germline, CDR1 is SGDLS, CDR2 YYNGEE. There are 12 residues in the CDR3. V lost 3 bases and J 6 bases, leaving 7 bases between the germline ends. DNA for the CDR3: TGTGCCAGCAGCGGTTTGGAAAACACCATATATTTT. Protein: CASSGLENTIYF.

The rearrangement joins TRBV15 to TRBJ2-7, with a tentative D call TRBD1 (6 bases). The CDR3 covers 14 residues. Per germline, CDR1 LNHNV and CDR2 YYDKDF (reference sequence). V lost 1 base and J lost 3, with 10 bases in between. CDR3 amino acids: CATSRGGGDYEQYF. In nucleotides, the CDR3 is TGTGCCACCAGCAGAGGAGGGGGAGACTACGAGCAGTACTTC.

The chain employs TRBV10-3 and TRBJ2-5; 7 nucleotides agree with TRBD1. This CDR3 has 16 residues. After removal of 10 bases from V and 0 bases from J, the junction contained 14 bases not matched to a gene. CDR1 and CDR2 from the germline V gene are ENHRY and SYGVKD. The CDR3 protein is CASSDTGTVYQETQYF. The CDR3 coding sequence is TGTGCCAGCAGCGATACCGGGACAGTGTACCAAGAGACCCAGTACTTC.

As to this clonotype: Since a much larger clone is just one base distant, this may be a read error. The genes are TRBV7-2 and TRBJ1-1; 8 bases match TRBD1. CDR3 size: 13 residues. V was pared by 7 bases and J by 1 base, with 2 bases of the junction left unmatched. The germline V gene has CDR1 SGHTA and CDR2 FQGNSA. CDR3 DNA sequence: TGTACCAGCACCGGACAGGGGAACACTGAAGCTTTCTTT. It is translated as CTSTGQGNTEAFF.

CDR3 sequence reads: CATSGIVGVGYTF. CDR3 in DNA: TGTGCCACCAGTGGCATAGTCGGGGTTGGCTACACCTTC. The rearrangement uses TRBV24-1 and TRBJ1-2; no clear D. From germline, CDR1 is KGHDR and CDR2 SFDVKD. CDR3 length: 13 residues. Trimming removed 5 bases from V and 7 bases from J, with 13 bases in between.

A few counts support this clonotype. The gene calls are TRBV24-1 and TRBJ2-2, with 11 positions matching TRBD1. Germline V CDR1 and CDR2: KGHDR, SFDVKD. The CDR3 has 18 amino acids. Losses at the gene ends were 1 base for V and 4 bases for J; bases not matched to a gene: 7. The CDR3 region has the DNA TGTGCCACCAGTGATTTAAGGACAGGGGGCGATGCCACCGGGGAGCTGTTTTTT. Translation gives CATSDLRTGGDATGELFF.

Turning to this clonotype: One end of the junction varies from germline; a read error may be responsible. This rearrangement joins TRBV24-1 to TRBJ1-2; TRBD1 matches at 7 bases. Germline V gene sequence: CDR1 KGHDR, CDR2 SFDVKD. CDR3 length: 17 amino acids. CDR3 in DNA: TGTGCCAGCAGTCCACCCGGGACAGTTCCCCCCGGCTATGGCTACACCTTC. This translates into CASSPPGTVPPGYGYTF.

This clonotype was counted many times. This chain joins TRBV7-9 and TRBJ1-4; TRBD1 matches 9 bases. V lost 6 bases, J lost 7 bases, and 6 bases stayed unmatched. The CDR3 length is 14 residues. Germline V gives CDR1 SEHNR, CDR2 FQNEAQ (reference sequence). Here the CDR3 DNA reads TGTGCCAGCAGGCAAACAGGGGGCGTTGAAAAACTGTTTTTT. Residues: CASRQTGGVEKLFF.